A selection of T cell receptor beta chains follows, all from one sample in a study of vaccination and CD4 T cells after COVID-19. One entry per CDR3 protein results from TCRdb running MiXCR on the PCR reads. This table holds more than 7,000 distinct CDR3 sequences, approximately 60% found once. The antigens of these receptors remain unknown. The sample in question was cultured CD4+ T cells from blood, obtained after SARS-CoV-2 vaccination. The receptors come from a human donor with COVID-19. Each CDR3 is given with its conserved first and last residue. A D gene is named only where the DNA matches it firmly. Size values are once, few and many counts, or a class for expanded clones, and some rows have none.

. TRBJ1-5 TRBV28 . CASSVQGFNQPQHF TGTGCCAGCAGTGTACAGGGCTTCAATCAGCCCCAGCATTTT
. TRBJ1-6 TRBV6-5 TRBD1 CASSYSPGTGGSPLHF TGTGCCAGCAGTTACAGTCCCGGGACAGGGGGGTCACCCCTCCACTTT
. TRBJ1-6 TRBV11-2 . CASSPDPPGLSFRGTPLHF TGTGCCAGCAGCCCTGATCCTCCGGGACTCTCCTTTAGGGGCACACCCCTCCACTTT
medium-sized TRBJ2-3 TRBV27 . CASSLQGRATDTQYF TGTGCCAGCAGTTTACAGGGACGAGCGACAGATACGCAGTATTTT
. TRBJ1-5 TRBV5-5 . CASSSLPSQMRQPQHF TGTGCCAGCAGCTCCCTCCCGTCCCAAATGAGGCAGCCCCAGCATTTT
. TRBJ2-2 TRBV5-1 . CASSLVGTNTGELFF TGCGCCAGCAGCTTGGTAGGGACGAACACCGGGGAGCTGTTTTTT
few TRBJ2-5 TRBV11-2 . CASSLVPAGQGTQYF TGTGCCAGCAGCTTAGTGCCGGCAGGGCAGGGGACCCAGTACTTC
few TRBJ1-6 TRBV7-6 . CASSVLPMGGGSPLHF TGTGCCAGCAGCGTCCTTCCTATGGGGGGTGGTTCACCCCTCCACTTT
. TRBJ2-7 TRBV5-4 . CASSGGGTITYEQYF TGTGCCAGCAGTGGAGGAGGGACCATTACCTACGAGCAGTACTTC
. TRBJ1-6 TRBV20-1 . CSARDRGTYNSPLHF TGCAGTGCTAGAGATAGGGGGACCTATAATTCACCCCTCCACTTT
. TRBJ2-7 TRBV6-1 . CASRGQEHAYEQYF TGTGCCAGCAGGGGGCAGGAGCATGCCTACGAGCAGTACTTC
. TRBJ1-2 TRBV20-1 TRBD1 CSARDPGGASPYGYTF TGCAGTGCTAGAGATCCAGGGGGCGCTTCCCCTTATGGCTACACCTTC
once TRBJ2-7 TRBV7-9 TRBD2 CASSRLAGSYEQYF TGTGCCAGCAGCAGACTAGCGGGAAGCTACGAGCAGTACTTC
. TRBJ1-5 TRBV20-1 . CSARVGAYQPQHF TGCAGTGCTAGGGTGGGGGCGTATCAGCCCCAGCATTTT
. TRBJ2-2 TRBV6-1 . CASSRAGNRGNTGELFF TGTGCCAGCAGCCGCGCTGGAAACCGGGGTAACACCGGGGAGCTGTTTTTT
. TRBJ2-7 TRBV6-5 TRBD2 CASSWGLAGGSYEQYF TGTGCCAGCAGTTGGGGACTAGCGGGGGGCTCCTACGAGCAGTACTTC
. TRBJ2-3 TRBV7-2 TRBD2 CASSRLRTSGASF TGTGCCAGCAGCCGACTACGGACTAGCGGGGCGAGTTTT
. TRBJ1-5 TRBV7-9 TRBD1 CASSLHVGQYNQPQHF TGTGCCAGCAGCTTACATGTGGGACAGTACAATCAGCCCCAGCATTTT
. TRBJ2-2 TRBV2 . CASSQQGFPGELFF TGTGCCAGCTCTCAACAGGGCTTCCCCGGGGAGCTGTTTTTT
. TRBJ2-5 TRBV7-2 TRBD2 CASSFQRGGWETQYF TGTGCCAGCAGCTTTCAGCGGGGGGGCTGGGAGACCCAGTACTTC
. TRBJ2-3 TRBV6-5 TRBD1 CASSYSSGGRGTDTQYF TGTGCCAGCAGTTACTCTTCAGGGGGCCGGGGCACAGATACGCAGTATTTT
few TRBJ2-7 TRBV6-1 TRBD1 CASSDPTGVDEQYF TGTGCCAGCAGTGACCCGACAGGGGTCGACGAGCAGTACTTC
. TRBJ1-2 TRBV28 . CASNGQPYGYTF TGTGCCAGCAATGGACAGCCTTATGGCTACACCTTC
. TRBJ2-1 TRBV20-1 . CSAPGQIYNEQFF TGCAGTGCTCCGGGGCAAATATACAATGAGCAGTTCTTC
. TRBJ2-2 TRBV7-2 . CASSATSGELFF TGTGCCAGCAGCGCCACTAGCGGGGAGCTGTTTTTT
. TRBJ2-5 TRBV7-2 TRBD1 CASSDRGRKTQYF TGTGCCAGCAGTGACAGGGGGAGGAAGACCCAGTACTTC
few TRBJ1-2 TRBV6-5 . CASSSRRRGDGYTF TGTGCCAGCAGTTCAAGGCGGAGAGGTGATGGCTACACCTTC
. TRBJ2-3 TRBV24-1 . CATSGGAGSTDTQYF TGTGCCACCAGTGGTGGGGCAGGGAGTACAGATACGCAGTATTTT
few TRBJ1-5 TRBV6-5 TRBD1 CASSYTTGRNQPQHF TGTGCCAGCAGTTACACGACAGGGCGCAATCAGCCCCAGCATTTT
. TRBJ2-1 TRBV18 . CASSPLTVSGEQFF TGTGCCAGCTCACCACTGACAGTTAGTGGTGAGCAGTTCTTC
. TRBJ2-7 TRBV7-9 . CASSLVTGAYEQYF TGTGCCAGCAGCTTAGTAACTGGGGCCTACGAGCAGTACTTC
. TRBJ2-5 TRBV5-4 . CASSLGNQETQYF TGTGCCAGCAGTTTGGGCAATCAAGAGACCCAGTACTTC
few TRBJ2-5 TRBV2 . CASSVIGVETQYF TGTGCCAGCAGTGTGATAGGGGTGGAGACCCAGTACTTC
few TRBJ1-4 TRBV24-1 . CATSDSSNEKLFF TGTGCCACCAGTGATTCCTCGAATGAAAAACTGTTTTTT
. TRBJ1-6 TRBV11-3 . CASSRRGSSHSPLHF TGTGCCAGCAGCCGACGAGGGAGCAGTCATTCACCCCTCCACTTT
. TRBJ1-6 TRBV7-2 . CASSSSQVVPLHF TGTGCCAGCAGTTCCTCCCAGGTCGTTCCCCTCCACTTT
. TRBJ1-1 TRBV7-2 TRBD1 CASSLDTGVTEAFF TGTGCCAGCAGCTTAGATACAGGGGTCACTGAAGCTTTCTTT
few TRBJ2-3 TRBV6-1 . CASSEASPTVADTQYF TGTGCCAGCAGTGAAGCCAGCCCAACGGTGGCAGATACGCAGTATTTT
. TRBJ2-4 TRBV7-2 . CASSTRLEAKNIQYF TGTGCCAGCAGCACTAGACTAGAAGCCAAAAACATTCAGTACTTC
. TRBJ1-2 TRBV7-2 TRBD1 CASSSGTGQYNYGYTF TGTGCCAGCAGCTCTGGGACAGGCCAATATAACTATGGCTACACCTTC
. TRBJ1-3 TRBV7-2 . CASSVRGYGNTIYF TGTGCCAGCAGCGTCAGGGGTTATGGAAACACCATATATTTT